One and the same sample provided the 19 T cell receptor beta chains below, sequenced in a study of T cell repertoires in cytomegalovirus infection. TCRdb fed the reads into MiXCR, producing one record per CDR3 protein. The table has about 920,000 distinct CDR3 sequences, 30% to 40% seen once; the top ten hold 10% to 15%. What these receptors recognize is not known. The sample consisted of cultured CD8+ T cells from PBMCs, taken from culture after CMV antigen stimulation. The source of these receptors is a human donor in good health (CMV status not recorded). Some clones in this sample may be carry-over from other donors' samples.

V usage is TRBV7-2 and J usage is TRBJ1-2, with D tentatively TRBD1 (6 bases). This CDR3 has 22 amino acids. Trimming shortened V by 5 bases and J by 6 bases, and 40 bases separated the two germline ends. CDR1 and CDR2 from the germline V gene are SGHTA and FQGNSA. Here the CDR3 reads CASSRQPGTSLDSDKGVNGYTF. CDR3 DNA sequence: TGTGCCAGCAGCCGACAACCCGGGACAAGCCTGGATTCGGATAAGGGGGTGAATGGCTACACCTTC.

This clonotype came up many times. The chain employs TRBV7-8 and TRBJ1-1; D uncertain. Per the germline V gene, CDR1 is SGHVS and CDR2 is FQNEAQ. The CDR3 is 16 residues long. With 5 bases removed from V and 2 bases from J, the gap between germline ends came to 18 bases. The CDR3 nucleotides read TGTGCCAGCAGCCCCAAAATGAGGATCACAAACACTGAAGCTTTCTTT. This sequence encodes CASSPKMRITNTEAFF.

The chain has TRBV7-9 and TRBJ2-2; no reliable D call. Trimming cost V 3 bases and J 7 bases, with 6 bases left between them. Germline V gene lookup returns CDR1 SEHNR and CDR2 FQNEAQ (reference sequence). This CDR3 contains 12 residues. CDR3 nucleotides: TGTGCCAGCAGCTTTAATAACGGGGAGCTGTTTTTT. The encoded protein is CASSFNNGELFF.

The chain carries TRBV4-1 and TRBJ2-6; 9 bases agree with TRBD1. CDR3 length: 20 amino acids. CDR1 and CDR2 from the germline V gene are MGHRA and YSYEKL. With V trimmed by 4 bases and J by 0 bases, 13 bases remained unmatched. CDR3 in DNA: TGCGCCAGCAGCCCGCCGGGACAGGGAATTAGGGCCTCTGGGGCCAACGTCCTGACTTTC. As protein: CASSPPGQGIRASGANVLTF.

The CDR3 here is CASSYVLGGADGELFF. The CDR3 DNA is TGTGCCAGCAGTTACGTGTTGGGAGGGGCGGACGGGGAGCTGTTTTTT. The chain is built from TRBV6-5 and TRBJ2-2, with 7 bases identical to TRBD2. Losses at the gene ends were 2 bases for V and 7 bases for J; bases not matched to a gene: 10. The CDR3 is 16 residues long. CDR1 and CDR2 from the germline V gene are MNHEY and SVGAGI.

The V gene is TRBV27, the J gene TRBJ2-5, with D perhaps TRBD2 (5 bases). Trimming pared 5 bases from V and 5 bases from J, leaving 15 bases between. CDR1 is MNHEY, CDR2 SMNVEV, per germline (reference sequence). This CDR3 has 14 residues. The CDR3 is CASSPRPGMETQYF. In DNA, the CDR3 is TGTGCCAGCAGTCCCCGGCCGGGGATGGAGACCCAGTACTTC.

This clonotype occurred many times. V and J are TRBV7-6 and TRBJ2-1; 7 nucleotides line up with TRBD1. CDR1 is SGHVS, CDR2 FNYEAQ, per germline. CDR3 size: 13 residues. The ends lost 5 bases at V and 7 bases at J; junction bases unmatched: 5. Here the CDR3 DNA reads TGTGCCAGCAGCACACGACAGGGAAATGAGCAGTTCTTC. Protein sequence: CASSTRQGNEQFF.

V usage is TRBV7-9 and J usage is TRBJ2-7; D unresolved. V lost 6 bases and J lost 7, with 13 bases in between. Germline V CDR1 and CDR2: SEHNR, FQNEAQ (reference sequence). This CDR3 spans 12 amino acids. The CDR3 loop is CASSYVLGEQYV. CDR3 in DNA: TGTGCCAGCAGTTACGTACTGGGAGAGCAGTACGTC.

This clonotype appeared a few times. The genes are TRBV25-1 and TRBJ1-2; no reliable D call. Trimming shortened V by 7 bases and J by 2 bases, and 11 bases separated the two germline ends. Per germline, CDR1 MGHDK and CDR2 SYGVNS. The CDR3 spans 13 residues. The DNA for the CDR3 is TGTGCCAGCATGGATTATGGCAACTATGGCTACACCTTC. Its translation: CASMDYGNYGYTF.

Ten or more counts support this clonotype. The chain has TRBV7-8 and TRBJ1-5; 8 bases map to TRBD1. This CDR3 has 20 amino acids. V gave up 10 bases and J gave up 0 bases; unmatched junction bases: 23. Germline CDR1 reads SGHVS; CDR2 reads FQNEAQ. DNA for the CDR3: TGTGCCACGGTTCGATCCACGCCAGGGGGCAGAGGCTATAGCAATCAGCCCCAGCATTTT. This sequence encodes CATVRSTPGGRGYSNQPQHF. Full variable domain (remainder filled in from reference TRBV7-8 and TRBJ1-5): GAGVSQSPRYKVAKRGQDVALRCDPISGHVSLFWYQQALGQGPEFLTYFQNEAQLDKSGLPSDRFFAERPEGSVSTLKIQRTQQEDSAVYLCATVRSTPGGRGYSNQPQHFGDGTRLSIL.

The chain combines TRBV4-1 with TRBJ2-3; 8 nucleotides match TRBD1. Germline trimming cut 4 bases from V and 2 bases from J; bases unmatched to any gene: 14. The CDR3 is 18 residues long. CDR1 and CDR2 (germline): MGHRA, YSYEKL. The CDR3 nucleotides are TGCGCCAGCAGCCTTTTCCTCCAGGGACAGGTCCCCACAGATACGCAGTATTTT. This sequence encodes CASSLFLQGQVPTDTQYF.

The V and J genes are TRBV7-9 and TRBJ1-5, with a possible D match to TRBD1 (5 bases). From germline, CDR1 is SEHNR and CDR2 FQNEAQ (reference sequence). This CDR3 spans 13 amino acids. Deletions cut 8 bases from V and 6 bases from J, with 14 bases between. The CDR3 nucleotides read TGTGCCAGCTCGGCGGGGGGATCTCAGCCCCAGCATTTT. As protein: CASSAGGSQPQHF. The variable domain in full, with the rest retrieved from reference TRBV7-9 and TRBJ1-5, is DTGVSQNPRHKITKRGQNVTFRCDPISEHNRLYWYRQTLGQGPEFLTYFQNEAQLEKSRLLSDRFSAERPKGSFSTLEIQRTEQGDSAMYLCASSAGGSQPQHFGDGTRLSIL.

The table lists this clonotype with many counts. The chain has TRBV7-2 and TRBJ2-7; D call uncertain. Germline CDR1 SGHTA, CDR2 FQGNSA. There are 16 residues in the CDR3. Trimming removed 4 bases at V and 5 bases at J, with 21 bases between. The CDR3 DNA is TGTGCCAGCAGCTCCGCGGATACTCTACCCCCCCACGAGCAGTACTTC. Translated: CASSSADTLPPHEQYF.

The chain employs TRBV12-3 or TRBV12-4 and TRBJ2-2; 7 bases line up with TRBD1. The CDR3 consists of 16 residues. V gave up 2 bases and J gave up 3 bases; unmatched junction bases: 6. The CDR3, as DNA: TGTGCCAGCAGTTTAAGCTGGACAGGATACACCGGGGAGCTGTTTTTT. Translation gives CASSLSWTGYTGELFF.

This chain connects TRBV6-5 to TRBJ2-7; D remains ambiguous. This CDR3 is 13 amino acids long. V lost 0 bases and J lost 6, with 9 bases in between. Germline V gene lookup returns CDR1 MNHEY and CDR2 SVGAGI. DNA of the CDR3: TGTGCCAGCAGTTACTCCGGTACCCTCGAGCAGTACTTC. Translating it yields CASSYSGTLEQYF.

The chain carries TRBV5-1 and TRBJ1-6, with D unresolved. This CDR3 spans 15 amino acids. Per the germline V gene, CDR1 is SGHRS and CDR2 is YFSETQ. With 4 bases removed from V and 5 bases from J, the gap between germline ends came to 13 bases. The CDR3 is CASSGETGHNSPLHF. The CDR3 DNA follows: TGCGCCAGCAGCGGAGAAACCGGCCATAATTCACCCCTCCACTTT.

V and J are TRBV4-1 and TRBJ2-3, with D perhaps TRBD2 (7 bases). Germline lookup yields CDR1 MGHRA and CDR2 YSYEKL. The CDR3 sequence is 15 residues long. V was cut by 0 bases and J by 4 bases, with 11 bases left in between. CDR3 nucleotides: TGCGCCAGCAGCCAAGAGAGGGGGGGGGCAGATACGCAGTATTTT. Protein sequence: CASSQERGGADTQYF.

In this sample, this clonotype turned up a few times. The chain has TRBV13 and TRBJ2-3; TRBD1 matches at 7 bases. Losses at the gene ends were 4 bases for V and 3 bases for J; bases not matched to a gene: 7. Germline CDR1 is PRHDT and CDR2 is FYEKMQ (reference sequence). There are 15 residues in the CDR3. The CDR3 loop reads CASSSRQGVTDTQYF. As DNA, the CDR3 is TGTGCCAGCAGCTCGAGACAGGGCGTAACAGATACGCAGTATTTT.

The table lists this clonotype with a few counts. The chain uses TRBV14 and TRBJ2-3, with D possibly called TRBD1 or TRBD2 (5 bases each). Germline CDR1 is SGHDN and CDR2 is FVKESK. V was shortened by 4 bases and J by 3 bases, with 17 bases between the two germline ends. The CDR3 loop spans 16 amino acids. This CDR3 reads CASSPWDQPRTDTQYF. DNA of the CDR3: TGTGCCAGCAGCCCCTGGGACCAACCCCGGACAGATACGCAGTATTTT.